The clone carrying this TCR beta chain has just a few counts. The antigen is undetermined. In the same sample, other DNA sequences code for this CDR3. Expressed TCRB transcripts were sequenced after all isolated RNA was converted to cDNA. Profiling relied on immunoSEQ multiplex PCR, and the TCRdb table lists in-frame clones only, not all of them. The sample holds 250,000 to 300,000 clones, 7.5% to 9.5% seen once. The data are from a study of beta chain features in type 1 diabetes. Study at large: The patients were much like the healthy donors in age, gender and cell yields.

The V and J ends lost 1 base and 2 bases respectively, with 5 bases between them. Germline CDR1 reads LGHNA; CDR2 reads YSLEER. There are 13 residues in the CDR3. Populations isolated by sorting all had purity greater than 95%. Overall study results and limits: Patients with type 1 diabetes showed fewer VDJ junction insertions and more deletions. When cDNA is sequenced, cells with high TCR expression could be over-represented.

Sequencing input: central memory CD4+ T cells from blood. This chain uses TRBV4-3 with TRBJ1-2; D is perhaps TRBD1 (5 bases). The sequence was collected from a woman younger than 30 in good health. The CDR3 protein is CASSQGQNYGYTF. The CDR3 DNA reads TGCGCCAGCAGCCAAGGACAGAACTATGGCTACACCTTC.